One sample yielded the 2 T cell receptor beta chains listed below, sequenced in a study of T cells after yellow fever vaccination. TCRdb itself ran the 5' RACE reads through MiXCR, one entry per CDR3 protein. The table records under 300,000 distinct CDR3 sequences, less than 9% of them present only once. The sequenced sample was CD4+ T cells sorted from PBMCs, obtained 15 days after the yellow fever booster vaccination. These receptors all come from a young man who received the YFV17D yellow fever vaccine.

This chain joins TRBV12-3 or TRBV12-4 and TRBJ2-5; D is tentatively TRBD1 or TRBD2 (6 bases each). V shed 6 bases and J shed 5 bases, with 13 bases lying between them. The CDR3 runs 13 residues. The CDR3 sequence is CASRPTGRETQYF. The CDR3 DNA reads TGTGCCAGCAGACCCACAGGGAGGGAGACCCAGTACTTC.

This chain joins TRBV29-1 and TRBJ2-2; 7 bases map to TRBD1. The CDR3 covers 15 residues. With 4 bases clipped from V and 4 bases from J, the junction kept 9 bases outside the gene matches. Germline lookup yields CDR1 SQVTM and CDR2 ANQGSEA. The CDR3 bases are TGCAGCGTTGTCCCCCTTGAGGGGGCCACCGGGGAGCTGTTTTTT. It specifies CSVVPLEGATGELFF.